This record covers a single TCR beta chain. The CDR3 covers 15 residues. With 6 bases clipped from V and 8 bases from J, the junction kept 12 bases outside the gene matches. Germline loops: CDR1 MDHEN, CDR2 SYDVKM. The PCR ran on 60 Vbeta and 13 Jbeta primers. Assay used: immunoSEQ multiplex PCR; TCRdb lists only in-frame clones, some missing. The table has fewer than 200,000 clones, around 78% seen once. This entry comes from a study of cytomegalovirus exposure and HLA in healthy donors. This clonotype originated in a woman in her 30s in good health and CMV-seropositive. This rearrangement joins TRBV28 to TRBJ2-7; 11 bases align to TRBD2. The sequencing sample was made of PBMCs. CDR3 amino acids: CASSLLAGGLWKQYF. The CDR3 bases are TGTGCCAGCAGCCTGCTAGCGGGGGGCCTCTGGAAGCAGTACTTC.